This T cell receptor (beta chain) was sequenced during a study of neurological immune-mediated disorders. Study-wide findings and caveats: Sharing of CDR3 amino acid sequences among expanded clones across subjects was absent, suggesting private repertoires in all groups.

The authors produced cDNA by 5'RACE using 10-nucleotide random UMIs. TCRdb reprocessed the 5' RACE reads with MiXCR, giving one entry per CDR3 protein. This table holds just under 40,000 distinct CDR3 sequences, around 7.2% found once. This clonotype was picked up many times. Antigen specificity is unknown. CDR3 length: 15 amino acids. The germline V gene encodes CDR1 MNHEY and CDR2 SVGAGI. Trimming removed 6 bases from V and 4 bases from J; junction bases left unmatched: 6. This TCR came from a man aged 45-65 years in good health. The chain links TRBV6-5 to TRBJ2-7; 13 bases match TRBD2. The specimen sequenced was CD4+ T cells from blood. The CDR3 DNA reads TGTGCCAGCAGCTCTACTAGCGGGAGGGGGTACGAGCAGTACTTC. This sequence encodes CASSSTSGRGYEQYF.